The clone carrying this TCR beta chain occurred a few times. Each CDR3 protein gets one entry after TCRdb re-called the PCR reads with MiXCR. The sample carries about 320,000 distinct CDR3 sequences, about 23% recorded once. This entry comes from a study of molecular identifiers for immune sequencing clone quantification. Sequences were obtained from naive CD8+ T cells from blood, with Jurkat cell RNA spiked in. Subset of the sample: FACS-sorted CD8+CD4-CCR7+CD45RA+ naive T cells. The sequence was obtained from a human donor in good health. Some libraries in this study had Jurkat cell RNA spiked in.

CDR3 nucleotide sequence: TGTGCCTGGAGTGTACAGGCGGGGCGGATCAACACAGATACGCAGTATTTT. It translates to CAWSVQAGRINTDTQYF. The chain links TRBV30 to TRBJ2-3, with a tentative D call TRBD2 (6 bases). Trimming pared 0 bases from V and 2 bases from J, leaving 18 bases between. The CDR3 totals 17 residues. Germline V gene data show CDR1 as GTSNPN and CDR2 as SVGIG (reference sequence). The complete variable domain, with remaining parts taken from reference TRBV30 and TRBJ2-3, reads SQTIHQWPATLVQPVGSPLSLECTVEGTSNPNLYWYRQAAGRGLQLLFYSVGIGQISSEVPQNLSASRPQDRQFILSSKKLLLSDSGFYLCAWSVQAGRINTDTQYFGPGTRLTVL.